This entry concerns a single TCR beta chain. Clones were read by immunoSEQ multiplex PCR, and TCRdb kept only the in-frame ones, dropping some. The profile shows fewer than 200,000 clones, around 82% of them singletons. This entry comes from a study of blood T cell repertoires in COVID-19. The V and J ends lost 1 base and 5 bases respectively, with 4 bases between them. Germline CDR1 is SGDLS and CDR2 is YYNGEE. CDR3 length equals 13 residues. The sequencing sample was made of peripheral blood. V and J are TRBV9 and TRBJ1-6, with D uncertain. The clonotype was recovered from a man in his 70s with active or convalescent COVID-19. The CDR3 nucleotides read TGTGCCAGCAGCGTACAGGATAATTCACCCCTCCACTTT. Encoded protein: CASSVQDNSPLHF.